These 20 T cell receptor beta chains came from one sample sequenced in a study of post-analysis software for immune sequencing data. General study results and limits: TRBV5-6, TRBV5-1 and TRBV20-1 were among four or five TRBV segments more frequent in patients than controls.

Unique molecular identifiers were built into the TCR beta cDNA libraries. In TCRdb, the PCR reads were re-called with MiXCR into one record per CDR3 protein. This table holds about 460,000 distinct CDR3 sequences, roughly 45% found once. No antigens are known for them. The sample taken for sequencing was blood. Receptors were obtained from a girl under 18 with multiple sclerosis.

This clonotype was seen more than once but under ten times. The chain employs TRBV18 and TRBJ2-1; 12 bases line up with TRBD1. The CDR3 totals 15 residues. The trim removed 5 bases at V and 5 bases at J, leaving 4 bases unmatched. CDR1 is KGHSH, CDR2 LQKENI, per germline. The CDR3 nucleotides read TGTGCCAGCTCATTGGGACAGGGGGCTAACAATGAGCAGTTCTTC. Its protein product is CASSLGQGANNEQFF.

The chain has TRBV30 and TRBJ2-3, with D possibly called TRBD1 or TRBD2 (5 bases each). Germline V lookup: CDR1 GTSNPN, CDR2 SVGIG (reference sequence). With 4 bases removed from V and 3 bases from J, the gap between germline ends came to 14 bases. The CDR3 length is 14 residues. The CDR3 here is CAWTGPTRTDTQYF. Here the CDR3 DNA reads TGTGCCTGGACGGGACCAACCAGGACAGATACGCAGTATTTT.

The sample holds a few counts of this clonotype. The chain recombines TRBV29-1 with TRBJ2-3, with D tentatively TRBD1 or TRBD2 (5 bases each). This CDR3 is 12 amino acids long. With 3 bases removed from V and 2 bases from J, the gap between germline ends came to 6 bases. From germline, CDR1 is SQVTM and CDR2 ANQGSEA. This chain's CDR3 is CSVDGATDTQYF. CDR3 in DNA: TGCAGCGTTGACGGGGCCACAGATACGCAGTATTTT.

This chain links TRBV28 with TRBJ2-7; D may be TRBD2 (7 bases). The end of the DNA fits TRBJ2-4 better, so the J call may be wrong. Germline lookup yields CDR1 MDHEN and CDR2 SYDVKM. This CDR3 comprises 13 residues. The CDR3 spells CASSLGGLNIQYF. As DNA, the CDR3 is TGTGCCAGCAGTTTGGGGGGGCTGAACATTCAGTACTTC.

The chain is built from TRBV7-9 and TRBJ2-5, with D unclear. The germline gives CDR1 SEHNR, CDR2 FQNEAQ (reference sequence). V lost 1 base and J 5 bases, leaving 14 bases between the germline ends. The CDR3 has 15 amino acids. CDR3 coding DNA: TGTGCCAGCAGCTTAGTCGGTGTCGGTGGGGAGACCCAGTACTTC. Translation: CASSLVGVGGETQYF.

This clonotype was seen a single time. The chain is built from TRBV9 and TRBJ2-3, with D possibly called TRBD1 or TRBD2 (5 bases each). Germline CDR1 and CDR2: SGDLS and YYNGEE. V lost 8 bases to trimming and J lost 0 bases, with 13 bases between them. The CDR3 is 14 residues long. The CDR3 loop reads CASRRDGSTDTQYF. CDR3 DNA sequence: TGTGCCAGTAGACGGGACGGAAGCACAGATACGCAGTATTTT.

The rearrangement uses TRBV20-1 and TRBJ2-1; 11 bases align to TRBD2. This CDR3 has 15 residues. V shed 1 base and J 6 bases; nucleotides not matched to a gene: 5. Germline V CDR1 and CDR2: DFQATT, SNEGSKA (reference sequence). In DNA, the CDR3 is TGCAGTGCTAGAGTACTAGCGGGAGTAGCCAATGAGCAGTTCTTC. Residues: CSARVLAGVANEQFF.

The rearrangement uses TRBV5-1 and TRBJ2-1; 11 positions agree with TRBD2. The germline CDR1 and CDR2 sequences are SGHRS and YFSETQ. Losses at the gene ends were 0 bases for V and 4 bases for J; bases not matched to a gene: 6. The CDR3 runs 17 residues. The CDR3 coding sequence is TGCGCCAGCAGCTTGGTGGTAGCGGGAGGGGCGTACAATGAGCAGTTCTTC. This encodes CASSLVVAGGAYNEQFF. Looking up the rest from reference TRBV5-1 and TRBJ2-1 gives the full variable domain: KAGVTQTPRYLIKTRGQQVTLSCSPISGHRSVSWYQQTPGQGLQFLFEYFSETQRNKGNFPGRFSGRQFSNSRSEMNVSTLELGDSALYLCASSLVVAGGAYNEQFFGPGTRLTVL.

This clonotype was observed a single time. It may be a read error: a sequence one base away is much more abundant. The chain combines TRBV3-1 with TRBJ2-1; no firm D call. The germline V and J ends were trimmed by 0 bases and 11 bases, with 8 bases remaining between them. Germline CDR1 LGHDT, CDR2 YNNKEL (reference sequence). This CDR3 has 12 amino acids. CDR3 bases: TGTGCCAGCAGCCAAGATAGGAATAAGCAGTTCTTC. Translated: CASSQDRNKQFF.

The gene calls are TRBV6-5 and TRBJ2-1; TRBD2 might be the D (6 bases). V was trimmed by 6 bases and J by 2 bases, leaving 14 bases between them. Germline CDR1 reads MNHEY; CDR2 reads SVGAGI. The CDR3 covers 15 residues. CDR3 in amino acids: CASSRRDFAYNEQFF. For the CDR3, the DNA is TGTGCCAGCAGCCGTAGGGACTTCGCCTACAATGAGCAGTTCTTC.

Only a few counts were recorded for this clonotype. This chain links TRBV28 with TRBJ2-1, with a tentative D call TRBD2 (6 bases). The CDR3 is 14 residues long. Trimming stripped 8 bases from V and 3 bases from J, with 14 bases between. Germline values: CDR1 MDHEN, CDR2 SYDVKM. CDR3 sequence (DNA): TGTGCCAGCCAGATAGCGGCACTCTACAATGAGCAGTTCTTC. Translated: CASQIAALYNEQFF.

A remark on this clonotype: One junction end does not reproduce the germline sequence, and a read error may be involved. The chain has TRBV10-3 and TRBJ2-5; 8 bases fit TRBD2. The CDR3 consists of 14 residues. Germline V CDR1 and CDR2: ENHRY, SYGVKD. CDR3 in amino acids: CTISASSGGETQYF. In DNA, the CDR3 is TGTACCATCAGTGCCTCAAGCGGGGGAGAGACCCAGTACTTC.

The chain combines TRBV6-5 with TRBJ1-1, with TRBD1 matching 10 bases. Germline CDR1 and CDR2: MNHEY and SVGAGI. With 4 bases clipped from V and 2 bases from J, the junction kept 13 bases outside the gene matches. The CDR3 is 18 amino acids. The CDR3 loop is CASSSFPGTGAANTEAFF. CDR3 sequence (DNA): TGTGCCAGCAGTTCATTCCCCGGGACAGGGGCCGCCAACACTGAAGCTTTCTTT.

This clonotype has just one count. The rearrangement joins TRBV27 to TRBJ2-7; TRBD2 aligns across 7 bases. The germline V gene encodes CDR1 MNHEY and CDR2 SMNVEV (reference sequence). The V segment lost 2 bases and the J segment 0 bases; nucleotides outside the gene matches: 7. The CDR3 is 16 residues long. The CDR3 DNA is TGTGCCAGCAGTTTAGTCGCTAGCGGACTCTCCTACGAGCAGTACTTC. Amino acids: CASSLVASGLSYEQYF.

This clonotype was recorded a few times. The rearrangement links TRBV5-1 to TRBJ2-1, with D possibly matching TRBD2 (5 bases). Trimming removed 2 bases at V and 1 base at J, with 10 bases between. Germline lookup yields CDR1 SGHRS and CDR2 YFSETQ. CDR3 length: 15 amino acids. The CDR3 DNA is TGCGCCAGCAGCTTTGCGACTACTTCCTACAATGAGCAGTTCTTC. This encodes CASSFATTSYNEQFF. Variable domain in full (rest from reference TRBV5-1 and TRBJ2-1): KAGVTQTPRYLIKTRGQQVTLSCSPISGHRSVSWYQQTPGQGLQFLFEYFSETQRNKGNFPGRFSGRQFSNSRSEMNVSTLELGDSALYLCASSFATTSYNEQFFGPGTRLTVL.

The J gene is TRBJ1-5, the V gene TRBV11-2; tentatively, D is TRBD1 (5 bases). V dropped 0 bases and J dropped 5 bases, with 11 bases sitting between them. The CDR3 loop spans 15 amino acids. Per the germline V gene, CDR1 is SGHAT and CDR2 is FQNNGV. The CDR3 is CASSLEGRADQPQHF. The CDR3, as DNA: TGTGCCAGCAGCTTAGAAGGCAGGGCGGATCAGCCCCAGCATTTT.

The CDR3, as DNA: TGCAGTGCTAGAGATCCTACTAGCGGAAAATACGAGCAGTACTTC. Its translation: CSARDPTSGKYEQYF. V usage is TRBV20-1 and J usage is TRBJ2-7; 8 positions match TRBD2. Germline V gene data show CDR1 as DFQATT and CDR2 as SNEGSKA (reference sequence). With V trimmed by 0 bases and J by 4 bases, 8 bases remained unmatched. The CDR3 loop spans 15 amino acids.

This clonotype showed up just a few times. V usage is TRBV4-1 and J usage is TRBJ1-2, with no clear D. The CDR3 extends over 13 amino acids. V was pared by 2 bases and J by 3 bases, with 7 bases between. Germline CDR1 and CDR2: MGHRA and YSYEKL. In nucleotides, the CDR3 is TGCGCCAGCAGCCAACAGAGGGACTATGGCTACACCTTC. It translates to CASSQQRDYGYTF.

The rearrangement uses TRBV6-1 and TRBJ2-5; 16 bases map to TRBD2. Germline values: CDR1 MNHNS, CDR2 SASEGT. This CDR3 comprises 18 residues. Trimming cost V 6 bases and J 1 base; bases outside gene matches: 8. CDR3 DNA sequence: TGTGCCAGCAGCCCCGGGACTAGCGGGAGGGCTGGCCAAGAGACCCAGTACTTC. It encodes CASSPGTSGRAGQETQYF.

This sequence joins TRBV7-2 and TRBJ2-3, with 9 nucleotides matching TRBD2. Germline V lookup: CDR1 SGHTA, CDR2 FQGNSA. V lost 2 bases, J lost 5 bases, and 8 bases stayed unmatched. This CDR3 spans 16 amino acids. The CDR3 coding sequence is TGTGCCAGCAGCTTAAGCGGCGCGGGAGGGGGAGATACGCAGTATTTT. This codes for CASSLSGAGGGDTQYF.